The clone carrying this T cell receptor (beta chain) was seen a handful of times. What it recognizes is unknown. The source of the sample is a study of cytomegalovirus exposure and HLA in healthy donors. Study summary: An analysis done earlier identified about 100 million unique TCR beta sequences from approximately 200 million T cells.

General observations from the study: In an earlier analysis, in fewer than 700 donors, most V segments appeared productive either ~87% or ~30% of the time. A later analysis associated 15,000 to 20,000 TCR beta sequences with HLA alleles at a 0.05 false discovery rate. Serostatus for CMV was the only available immune exposure information.

Amplification used 60 Vbeta primers and 13 Jbeta primers. Some clones are missing from TCRdb's copy, which holds only in-frame ones; the method was immunoSEQ multiplex PCR. The sample has about 150,000 clones, 9.4% seen once. Germline lookup yields CDR1 KGHSH and CDR2 LQKENI. J lost 3 bases, V lost 1 base, and 2 bases had no gene match. The CDR3 loop spans 14 amino acids. Sequenced: PBMCs. V usage is TRBV18 and J usage is TRBJ2-5; 7 bases fit TRBD2. This clonotype was sampled from a male donor in good health and CMV-seronegative. The CDR3 loop is CASSPLAGEETQYF. The CDR3, as DNA: TGTGCCAGCTCACCACTGGCGGGAGAAGAGACCCAGTACTTC.